This T cell receptor (beta chain) was identified in a study of blood T cells in healthy people across ages. In the study overall: Researchers report that template switching captured about one barcoded beta molecule per two T cells.

V lost 3 bases and J 2 bases, leaving 15 bases between the germline ends. CDR3 length: 15 amino acids. The germline CDR1 and CDR2 sequences are SQVTM and ANQGSEA. A second PCR, run for roughly 6 to 11 cycles, used a sample-barcoded 5' primer plus a J-beta primer mix. TCRdb recomputed calls from the 5' RACE reads with MiXCR, one row per CDR3 protein. The sample gives hundreds of thousands of distinct CDR3 sequences, around 45% of which show up once; 30% to 35% is in the top ten. This clonotype appeared a few times. The chain joins TRBV29-1 to TRBJ2-3; perhaps TRBD1 as D (5 bases). The sample was blood. The sequence came from a woman aged 60-75 years in good health. The CDR3 nucleotides are TGCAGCGTTGACTCCCAGGCTGGACACACAGATACGCAGTATTTT. It codes for CSVDSQAGHTDTQYF.